The 5 T cell receptor beta chains listed next were all sequenced from one sample in a study of CD8 T cells in ankylosing spondylitis. One entry per CDR3 protein, called by TCRdb with MiXCR from the 5' RACE reads. The sample holds 220,000 or so distinct CDR3 sequences; over 9.5% are singletons and the top ten take approximately 20%. Sequenced: blood, either unsorted or a sorted T cell fraction (not recorded which). The receptor set was obtained from a male donor with ankylosing spondylitis or in good health (not recorded which).

This clonotype was detected only a few times. The chain carries TRBV11-1 and TRBJ2-2; the D gene is possibly TRBD1 (6 bases). Germline V gene sequence: CDR1 SGHAT, CDR2 FQDESV (reference sequence). The CDR3 is 15 residues long. The V end was cut by 10 bases, the J end by 7 bases, with 22 bases between. The CDR3 DNA reads TGTGCCACCAGGGGAAATACAGGGAGTGTCGGGGAGCTGTTTTTT. Residues: CATRGNTGSVGELFF.

This clonotype was found many times. V and J are TRBV6-6 and TRBJ1-1, with D unresolved. Germline CDR1 is MNHNY and CDR2 is SVGAGI (reference sequence). The CDR3 sequence is 13 residues long. V lost 8 bases to trimming and J lost 1 base, with 11 bases between them. CDR3 sequence (DNA): TGTGCCAGCTTTGTCTCCCAGAACACTGAAGCTTTCTTT. Protein product: CASFVSQNTEAFF.

The chain combines TRBV7-6 with TRBJ2-2, with D possibly matching TRBD1 (6 bases). Trimming shortened V by 3 bases and J by 0 bases, and 11 bases separated the two germline ends. This CDR3 region has 16 residues. CDR1 and CDR2 from the germline V gene are SGHVS and FNYEAQ. Here the CDR3 DNA reads TGTGCCAGCAGCTTGTGGACAGATTCGAACACCGGGGAGCTGTTTTTT. Translation gives CASSLWTDSNTGELFF.

The chain has TRBV12-3 or TRBV12-4 and TRBJ2-1; D is uncertain. V was cut by 2 bases and J by 5 bases, with 13 bases left in between. The CDR3 has 15 residues. CDR3 residues: CASSLYQTHNNEQFF. The DNA for the CDR3 is TGTGCCAGCAGTTTATACCAGACCCACAACAATGAGCAGTTCTTC.

This clonotype was observed at least ten times. V and J are TRBV15 and TRBJ1-4; D call uncertain. The CDR3 is made up of 16 amino acids. V was cut by 0 bases and J by 1 base, with 9 bases left in between. Germline CDR1 reads LNHNV; CDR2 reads YYDKDF (reference sequence). In DNA form, the CDR3 reads TGTGCCACCAGCAGAGATATAGGCTTAACTAATGAAAAACTGTTTTTT. Its translation: CATSRDIGLTNEKLFF.